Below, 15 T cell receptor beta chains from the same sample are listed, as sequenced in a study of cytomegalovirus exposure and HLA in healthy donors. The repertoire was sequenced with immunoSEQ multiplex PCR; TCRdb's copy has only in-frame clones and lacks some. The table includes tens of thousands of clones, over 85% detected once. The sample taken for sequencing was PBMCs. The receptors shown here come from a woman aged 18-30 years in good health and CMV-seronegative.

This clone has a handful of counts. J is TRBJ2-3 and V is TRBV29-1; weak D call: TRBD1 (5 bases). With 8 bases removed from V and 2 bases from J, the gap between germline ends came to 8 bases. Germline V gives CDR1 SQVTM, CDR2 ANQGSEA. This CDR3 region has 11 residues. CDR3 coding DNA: TGCAGCCTTGGACACACAGATACGCAGTATTTT. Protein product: CSLGHTDTQYF.

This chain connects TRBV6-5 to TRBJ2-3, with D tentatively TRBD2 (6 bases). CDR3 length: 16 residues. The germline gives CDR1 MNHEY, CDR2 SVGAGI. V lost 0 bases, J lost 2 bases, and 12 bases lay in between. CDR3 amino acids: CASSYSPGSTTDTQYF. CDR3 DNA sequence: TGTGCCAGCAGTTACTCTCCCGGGAGCACCACAGATACGCAGTATTTT.

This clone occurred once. CDR3: CASQTGGNEQFF. In DNA, the CDR3 is TGTGCCAGTCAAACAGGGGGCAATGAGCAGTTCTTC. This rearrangement joins TRBV2 to TRBJ2-1, with 8 bases fitting TRBD1. The CDR3 consists of 12 residues. V was pared by 9 bases and J by 6 bases, with 4 bases of the junction left unmatched. The germline V gene encodes CDR1 SNHLY and CDR2 FYNNEI.

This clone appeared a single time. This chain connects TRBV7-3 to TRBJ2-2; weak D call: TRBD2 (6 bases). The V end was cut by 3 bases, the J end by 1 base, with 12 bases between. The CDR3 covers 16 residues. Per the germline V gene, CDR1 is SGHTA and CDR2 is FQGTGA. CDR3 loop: CASSLQPGGNTGELFF. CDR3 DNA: TGTGCCAGCAGCTTGCAACCCGGGGGGAACACCGGGGAGCTGTTTTTT.

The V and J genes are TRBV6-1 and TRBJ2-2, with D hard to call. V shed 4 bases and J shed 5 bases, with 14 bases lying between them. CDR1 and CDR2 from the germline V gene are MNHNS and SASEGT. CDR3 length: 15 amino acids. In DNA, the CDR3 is TGTGCCAGCAGTGTCATTCTAGAAGGTACCGGGGAGCTGTTTTTT. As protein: CASSVILEGTGELFF.

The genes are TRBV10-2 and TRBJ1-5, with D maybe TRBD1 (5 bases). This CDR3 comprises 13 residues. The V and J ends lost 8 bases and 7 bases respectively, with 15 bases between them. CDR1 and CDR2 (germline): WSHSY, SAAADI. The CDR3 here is CASGGGDGQPQHF. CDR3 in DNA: TGCGCCAGCGGAGGAGGGGACGGCCAGCCCCAGCATTTT.

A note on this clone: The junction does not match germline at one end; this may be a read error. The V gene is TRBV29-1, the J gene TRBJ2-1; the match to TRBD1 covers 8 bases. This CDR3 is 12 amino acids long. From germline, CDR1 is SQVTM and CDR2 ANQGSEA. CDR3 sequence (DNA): TGCAGCGTCTTGATGGACAGGGACCTTGAGGTCTTC. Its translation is CSVLMDRDLEVF.

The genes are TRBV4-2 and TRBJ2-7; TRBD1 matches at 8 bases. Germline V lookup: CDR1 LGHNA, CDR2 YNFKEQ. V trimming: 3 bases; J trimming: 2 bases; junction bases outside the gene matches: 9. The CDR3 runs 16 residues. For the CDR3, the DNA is TGTGCCAGCAGCCAGTACAGGGGGGTATCCCCCTACGAGCAGTACTTC. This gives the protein CASSQYRGVSPYEQYF.

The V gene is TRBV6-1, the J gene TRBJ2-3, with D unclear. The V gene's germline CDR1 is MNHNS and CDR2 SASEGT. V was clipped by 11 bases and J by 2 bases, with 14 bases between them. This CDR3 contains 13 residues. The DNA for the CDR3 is TGTGCCTTGCGAAGGAGCCCCACAGATACGCAGTATTTT. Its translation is CALRRSPTDTQYF.

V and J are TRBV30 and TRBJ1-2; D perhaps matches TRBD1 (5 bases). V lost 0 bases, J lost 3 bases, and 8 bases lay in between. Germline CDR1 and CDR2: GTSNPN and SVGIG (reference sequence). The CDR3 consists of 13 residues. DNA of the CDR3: TGTGCCTGGAGTGTACGACAGCACTATGGCTACACCTTC. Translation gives CAWSVRQHYGYTF.

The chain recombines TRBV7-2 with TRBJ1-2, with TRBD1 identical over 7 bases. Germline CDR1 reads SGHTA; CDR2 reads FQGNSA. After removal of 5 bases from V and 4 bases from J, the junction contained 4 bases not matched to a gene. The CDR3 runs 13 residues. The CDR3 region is CASSTGQTYGYTF. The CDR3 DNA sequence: TGTGCCAGCAGCACGGGACAGACCTATGGCTACACCTTC.

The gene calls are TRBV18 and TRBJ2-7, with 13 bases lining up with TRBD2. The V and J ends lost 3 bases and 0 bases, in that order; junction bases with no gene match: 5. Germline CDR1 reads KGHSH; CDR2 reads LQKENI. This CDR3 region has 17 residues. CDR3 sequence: CASSPGTSGAFSYEQYF. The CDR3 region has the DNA TGTGCCAGCTCACCGGGGACTAGCGGGGCCTTCTCCTACGAGCAGTACTTC.

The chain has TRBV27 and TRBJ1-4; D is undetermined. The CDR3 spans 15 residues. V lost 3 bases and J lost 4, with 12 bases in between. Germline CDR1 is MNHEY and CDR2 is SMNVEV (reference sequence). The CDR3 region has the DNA TGTGCCAGCAGTTTCGGTTCCAAGTTTAATGAAAAACTGTTTTTT. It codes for CASSFGSKFNEKLFF. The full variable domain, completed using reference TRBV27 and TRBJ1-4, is EAQVTQNPRYLITVTGKKLTVTCSQNMNHEYMSWYRQDPGLGLRQIYYSMNVEVTDKGDVPEGYKVSRKEKRNFPLILESPSPNQTSLYFCASSFGSKFNEKLFFGSGTQLSVL.

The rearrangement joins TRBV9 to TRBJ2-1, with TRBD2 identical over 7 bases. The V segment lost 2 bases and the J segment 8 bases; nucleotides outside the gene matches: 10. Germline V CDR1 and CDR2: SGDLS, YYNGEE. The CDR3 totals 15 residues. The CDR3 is CASSVQGLGVDEQFF. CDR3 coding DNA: TGTGCCAGCAGCGTTCAAGGACTAGGGGTCGATGAGCAGTTCTTC. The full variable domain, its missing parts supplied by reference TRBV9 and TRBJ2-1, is DSGVTQTPKHLITATGQRVTLRCSPRSGDLSVYWYQQSLDQGLQFLIQYYNGEERAKGNILERFSAQQFPDLHSELNLSSLELGDSALYFCASSVQGLGVDEQFFGPGTRLTVL.

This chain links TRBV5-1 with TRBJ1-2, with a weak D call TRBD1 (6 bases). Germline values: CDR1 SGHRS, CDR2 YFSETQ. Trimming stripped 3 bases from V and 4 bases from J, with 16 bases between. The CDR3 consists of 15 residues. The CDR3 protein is CASSSQGSIRYGYTF. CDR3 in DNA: TGCGCCAGCAGCTCACAGGGTTCCATCCGCTATGGCTACACCTTC.